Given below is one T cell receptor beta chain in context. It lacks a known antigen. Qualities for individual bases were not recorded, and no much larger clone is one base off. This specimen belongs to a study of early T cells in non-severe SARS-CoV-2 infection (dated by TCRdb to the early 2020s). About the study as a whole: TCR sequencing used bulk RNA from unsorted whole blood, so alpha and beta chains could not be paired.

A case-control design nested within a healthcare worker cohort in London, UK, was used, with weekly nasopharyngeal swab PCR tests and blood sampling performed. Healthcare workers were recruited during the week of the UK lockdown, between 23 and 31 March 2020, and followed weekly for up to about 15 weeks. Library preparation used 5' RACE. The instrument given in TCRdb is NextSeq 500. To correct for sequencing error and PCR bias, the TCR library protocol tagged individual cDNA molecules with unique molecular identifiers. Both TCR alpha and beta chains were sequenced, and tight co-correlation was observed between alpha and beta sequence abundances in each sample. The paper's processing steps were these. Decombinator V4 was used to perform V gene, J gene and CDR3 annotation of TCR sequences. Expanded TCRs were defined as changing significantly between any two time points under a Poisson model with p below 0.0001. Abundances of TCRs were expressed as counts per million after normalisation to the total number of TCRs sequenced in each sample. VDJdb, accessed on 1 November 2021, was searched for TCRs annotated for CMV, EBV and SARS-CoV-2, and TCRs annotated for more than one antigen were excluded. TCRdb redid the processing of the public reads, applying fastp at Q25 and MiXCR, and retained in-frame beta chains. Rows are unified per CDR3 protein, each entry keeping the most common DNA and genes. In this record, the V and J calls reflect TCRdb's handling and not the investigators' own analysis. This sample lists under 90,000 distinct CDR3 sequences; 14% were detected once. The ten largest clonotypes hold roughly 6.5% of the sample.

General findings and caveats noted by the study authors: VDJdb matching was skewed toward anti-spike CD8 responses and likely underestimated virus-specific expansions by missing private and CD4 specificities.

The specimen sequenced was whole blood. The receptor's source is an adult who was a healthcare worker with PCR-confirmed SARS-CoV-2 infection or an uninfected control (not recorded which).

The nucleotide sequence is given as TGTGCCAGCAGCTTAGTAACGGGGAATTCACCCCTCCACTTT. It is translated as CASSLVTGNSPLHF. Recombination connected TRBV7-9 to TRBJ1-6; the D gene identity is not certain. V lost 1 base and J lost 7 bases; the stretch between them is 8 bases long. Per the germline V gene (reference sequence), SEHNR is the CDR1 and FQNEAQ is the CDR2. The CDR3 measures 14 amino acids from cysteine to phenylalanine. The DNA shown is the 42-base CDR3, in frame from base 1. When the CDR3 is completed using the reference TRBV7-9 and TRBJ1-6 genes on either side, the full variable domain is DTGVSQNPRHKITKRGQNVTFRCDPISEHNRLYWYRQTLGQGPEFLTYFQNEAQLEKSRLLSDRFSAERPKGSFSTLEIQRTEQGDSAMYLCASSLVTGNSPLHFGNGTRLTVT.